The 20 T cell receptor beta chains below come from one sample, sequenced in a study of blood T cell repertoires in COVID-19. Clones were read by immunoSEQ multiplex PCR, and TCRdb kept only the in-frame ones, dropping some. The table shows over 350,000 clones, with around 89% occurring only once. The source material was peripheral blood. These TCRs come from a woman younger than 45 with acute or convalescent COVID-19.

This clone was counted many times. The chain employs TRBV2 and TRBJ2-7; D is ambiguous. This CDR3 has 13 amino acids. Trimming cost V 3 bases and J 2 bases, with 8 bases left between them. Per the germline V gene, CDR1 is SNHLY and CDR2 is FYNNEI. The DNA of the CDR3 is TGTGCCAGCAGTGACTCAGAAACCTACGAGCAGTACTTC. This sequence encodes CASSDSETYEQYF. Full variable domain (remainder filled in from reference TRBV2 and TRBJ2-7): EPEVTQTPSHQVTQMGQEVILRCVPISNHLYFYWYRQILGQKVEFLVSFYNNEISEKSEIFDDQFSVERPDGSNFTLKIRSTKLEDSAMYFCASSDSETYEQYFGPGTRLTVT.

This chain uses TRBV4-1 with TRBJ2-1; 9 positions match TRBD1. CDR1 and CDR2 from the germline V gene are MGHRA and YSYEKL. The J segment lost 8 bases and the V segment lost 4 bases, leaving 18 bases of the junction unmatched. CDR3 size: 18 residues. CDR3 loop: CASSLQAGQGGLSHEQFF. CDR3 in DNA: TGCGCCAGCAGCCTACAAGCGGGACAGGGAGGTTTATCGCATGAGCAGTTCTTC.

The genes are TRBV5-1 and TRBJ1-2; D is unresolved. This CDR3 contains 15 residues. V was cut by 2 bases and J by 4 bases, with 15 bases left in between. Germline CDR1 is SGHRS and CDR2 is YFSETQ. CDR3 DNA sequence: TGCGCCAGCAGCTTAGTGAGGGCTAGTAGCTATGGCTACACCTTC. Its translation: CASSLVRASSYGYTF.

Written as DNA, the CDR3 is TGTGCCAGCAGCTCCGTACTAGAGCAGTTCTTC. It translates to CASSSVLEQFF. V and J are TRBV5-6 and TRBJ2-1, with D hard to call. Germline V gene lookup returns CDR1 SGHDT and CDR2 YYEEEE. The CDR3 totals 11 residues. The V gene lost 3 bases and the J gene lost 10 bases, with 8 bases spanning the gap.

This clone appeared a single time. The DNA for the CDR3 is TGTGCCAGCAGCGCCGGGACAGGGGATTACCAAGAGACCCAGTACTTC. Its translation: CASSAGTGDYQETQYF. The chain employs TRBV9 and TRBJ2-5; 10 nucleotides match TRBD1. The V gene's germline CDR1 is SGDLS and CDR2 YYNGEE. V was clipped by 3 bases and J by 0 bases; unmatched bases: 5. The CDR3 loop spans 16 amino acids.

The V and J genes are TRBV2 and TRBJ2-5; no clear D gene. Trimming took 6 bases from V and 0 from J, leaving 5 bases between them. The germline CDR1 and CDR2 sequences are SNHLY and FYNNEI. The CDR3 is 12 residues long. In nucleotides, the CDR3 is TGTGCCAGCAGCGAGTACCAAGAGACCCAGTACTTC. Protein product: CASSEYQETQYF.

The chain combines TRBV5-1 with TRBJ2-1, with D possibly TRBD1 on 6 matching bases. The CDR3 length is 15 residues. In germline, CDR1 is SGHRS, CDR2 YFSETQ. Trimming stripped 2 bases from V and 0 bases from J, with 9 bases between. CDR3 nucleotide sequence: TGCGCCAGCAGCTTTCAGGGGAGCTCCTACAATGAGCAGTTCTTC. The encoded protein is CASSFQGSSYNEQFF.

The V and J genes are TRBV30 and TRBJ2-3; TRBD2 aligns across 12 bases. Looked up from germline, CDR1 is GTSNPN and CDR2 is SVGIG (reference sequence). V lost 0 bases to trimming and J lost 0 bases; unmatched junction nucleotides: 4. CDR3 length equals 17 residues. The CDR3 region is CAWSVRTSGASTDTQYF. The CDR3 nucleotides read TGTGCCTGGAGTGTTCGGACTAGCGGGGCTAGCACAGATACGCAGTATTTT.

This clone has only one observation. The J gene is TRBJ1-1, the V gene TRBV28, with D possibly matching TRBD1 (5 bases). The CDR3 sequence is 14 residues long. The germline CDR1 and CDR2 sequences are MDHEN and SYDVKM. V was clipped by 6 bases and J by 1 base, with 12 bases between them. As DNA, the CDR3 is TGTGCCAGCAGCCACAGAACAGGGAACACTGAAGCTTTCTTT. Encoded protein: CASSHRTGNTEAFF.

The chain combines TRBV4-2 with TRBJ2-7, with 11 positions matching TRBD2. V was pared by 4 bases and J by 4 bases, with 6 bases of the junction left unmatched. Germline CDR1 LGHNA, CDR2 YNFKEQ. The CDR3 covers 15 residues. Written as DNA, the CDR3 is TGTGCCAGCAGCCTCGGGACTAGCGGAGAATACGAGCAGTACTTC. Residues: CASSLGTSGEYEQYF.

The CDR3 coding sequence is TGCAGTGTCAGGCGAGATGAAAAACTGTTTTTT. It codes for CSVRRDEKLFF. The J gene is TRBJ1-4, the V gene TRBV20-1; D call uncertain. The CDR3 runs 11 residues. Germline V gives CDR1 DFQATT, CDR2 SNEGSKA (reference sequence). Trimming left V 7 bases short and J 6 bases short, with 9 bases between.

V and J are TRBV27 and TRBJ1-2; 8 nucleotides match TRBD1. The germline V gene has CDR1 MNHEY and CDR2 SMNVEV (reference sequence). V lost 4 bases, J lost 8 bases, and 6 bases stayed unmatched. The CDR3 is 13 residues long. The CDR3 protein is CASSYWTGQGYTF. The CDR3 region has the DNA TGTGCCAGCAGTTACTGGACAGGGCAAGGCTACACCTTC.

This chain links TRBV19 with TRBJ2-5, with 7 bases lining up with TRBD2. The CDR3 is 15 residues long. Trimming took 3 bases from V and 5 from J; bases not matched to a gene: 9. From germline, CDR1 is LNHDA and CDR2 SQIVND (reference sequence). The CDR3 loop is CASSIGEGVSETQYF. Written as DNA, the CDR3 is TGTGCCAGTAGTATCGGGGAGGGCGTGTCGGAGACCCAGTACTTC.

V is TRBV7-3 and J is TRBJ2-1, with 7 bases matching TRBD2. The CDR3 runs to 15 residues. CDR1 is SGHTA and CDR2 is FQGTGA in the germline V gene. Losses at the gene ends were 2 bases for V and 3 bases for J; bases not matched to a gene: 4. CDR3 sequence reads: CASSLEAGVYNEQFF. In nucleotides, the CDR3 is TGTGCCAGCAGCTTAGAGGCGGGGGTCTACAATGAGCAGTTCTTC.

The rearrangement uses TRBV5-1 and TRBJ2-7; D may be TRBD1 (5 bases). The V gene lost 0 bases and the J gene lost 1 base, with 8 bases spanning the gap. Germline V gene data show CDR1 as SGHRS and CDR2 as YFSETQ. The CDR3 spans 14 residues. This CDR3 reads CASSLGRGSYEQYF. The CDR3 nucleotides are TGCGCCAGCAGCTTGGGAAGGGGTTCCTACGAGCAGTACTTC. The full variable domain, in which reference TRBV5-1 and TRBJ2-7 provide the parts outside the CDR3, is KAGVTQTPRYLIKTRGQQVTLSCSPISGHRSVSWYQQTPGQGLQFLFEYFSETQRNKGNFPGRFSGRQFSNSRSEMNVSTLELGDSALYLCASSLGRGSYEQYFGPGTRLTVT.

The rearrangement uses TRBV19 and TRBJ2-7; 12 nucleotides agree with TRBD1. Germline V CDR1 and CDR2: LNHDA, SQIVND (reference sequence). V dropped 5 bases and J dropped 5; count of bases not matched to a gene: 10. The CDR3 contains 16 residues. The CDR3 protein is CASSLLPGQGANEQYF. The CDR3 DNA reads TGTGCCAGTAGTCTCCTACCGGGACAGGGGGCAAACGAGCAGTACTTC.

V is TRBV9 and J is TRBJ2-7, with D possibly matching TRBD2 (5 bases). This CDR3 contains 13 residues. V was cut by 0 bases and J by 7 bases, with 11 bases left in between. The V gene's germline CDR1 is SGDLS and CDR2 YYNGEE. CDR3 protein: CASSVGRRVEQYF. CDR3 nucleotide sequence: TGTGCCAGCAGCGTAGGCAGGCGGGTTGAGCAGTACTTC.

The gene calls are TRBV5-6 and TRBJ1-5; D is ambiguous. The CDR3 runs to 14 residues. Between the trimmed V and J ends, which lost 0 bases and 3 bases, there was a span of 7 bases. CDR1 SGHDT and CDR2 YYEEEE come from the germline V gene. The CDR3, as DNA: TGTGCCAGCAGCTTGGGACGACTCAATCAGCCCCAGCATTTT. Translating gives CASSLGRLNQPQHF.

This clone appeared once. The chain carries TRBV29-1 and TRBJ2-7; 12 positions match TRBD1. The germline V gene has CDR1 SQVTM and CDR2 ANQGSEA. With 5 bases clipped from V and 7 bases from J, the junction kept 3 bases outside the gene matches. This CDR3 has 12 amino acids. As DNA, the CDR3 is TGCAGCGTTTGGGACAGGGGGCTTGAGCAGTACTTC. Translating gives CSVWDRGLEQYF.

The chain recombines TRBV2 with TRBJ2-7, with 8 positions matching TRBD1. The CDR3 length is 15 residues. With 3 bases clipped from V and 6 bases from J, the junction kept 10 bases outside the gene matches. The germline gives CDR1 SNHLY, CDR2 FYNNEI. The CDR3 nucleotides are TGTGCCAGCAGTGAGGTACAGGGGGACTTGGGCGAGCAGTACTTC. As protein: CASSEVQGDLGEQYF.